Following are 20 T cell receptor beta chains from one sample sequenced in a study of T cells in Graves' hyperthyroidism and ophthalmopathy. Researchers amplified the TCR beta CDR3 regions from RNA transcripts. HTBI primers were used for first-round RT-PCR of the TCR CDR3. MiXCR was run by TCRdb on the multiplex PCR reads, yielding one entry per CDR3 protein. The sample lists about 530,000 distinct CDR3 sequences; about 15% were seen once. Sequencing input: blood. The receptors shown here come from a young woman with Graves' ophthalmopathy.

Here the CDR3 DNA reads TGTGCCAGCAGTTTAGACACGGGAAACTCCTACAATGAGCAGTTCTTC. The encoded protein is CASSLDTGNSYNEQFF. The V and J genes are TRBV27 and TRBJ2-1; tentative D call: TRBD2 (5 bases). The V and J ends lost 2 bases and 0 bases respectively, with 11 bases between them. The CDR3 extends over 16 amino acids. Germline V gene sequence: CDR1 MNHEY, CDR2 SMNVEV (reference sequence).

This clonotype has at least ten counts. This chain uses TRBV29-1 with TRBJ2-1; 7 bases map to TRBD1. The CDR3 consists of 14 residues. The V segment lost 0 bases and the J segment 4 bases; nucleotides outside the gene matches: 3. Per germline, CDR1 SQVTM and CDR2 ANQGSEA. CDR3 in DNA: TGCAGCGTTGAAGATGGACAGGAGTACAATGAGCAGTTCTTC. It yields the protein CSVEDGQEYNEQFF.

This clonotype occurred many times. The chain joins TRBV28 to TRBJ1-2, with D tentatively TRBD1 (5 bases). Germline V CDR1 and CDR2: MDHEN, SYDVKM. CDR3 size: 14 residues. Trimming cost V 5 bases and J 6 bases, with 16 bases left between them. The CDR3 region is CASSNPGTLDGYTF. The DNA of the CDR3 is TGTGCCAGCAGTAATCCAGGGACCCTAGATGGCTACACCTTC.

Ten or more counts support this clonotype. J is TRBJ1-1 and V is TRBV2; TRBD1 might be the D (5 bases). Deletions cut 9 bases from V and 1 base from J, with 18 bases between. The CDR3 extends over 15 amino acids. Per the germline V gene, CDR1 is SNHLY and CDR2 is FYNNEI. The CDR3 sequence: CARGNQGEENTEAFF. In DNA form, the CDR3 reads TGTGCCAGAGGGAACCAGGGAGAGGAGAACACTGAAGCTTTCTTT.

In its sample, this clonotype was seen many times. The chain employs TRBV11-2 and TRBJ1-2; D is ambiguous. The V end lost 1 base, the J end lost 5 bases, and 11 bases lay between the germline ends. The CDR3 loop spans 14 amino acids. From germline, CDR1 is SGHAT and CDR2 FQNNGV. CDR3 bases: TGTGCCAGCAGCTTAGCAGAGACCGAGTATGGCTACACCTTC. It encodes CASSLAETEYGYTF. The variable domain in full, with the rest retrieved from reference TRBV11-2 and TRBJ1-2, is EAGVAQSPRYKIIEKRQSVAFWCNPISGHATLYWYQQILGQGPKLLIQFQNNGVVDDSQLPKDRFSAERLKGVDSTLKIQPAKLEDSAVYLCASSLAETEYGYTFGSGTRLTVV.

The CDR3 region is CASSPGLAGEQYF. The CDR3 DNA follows: TGTGCCAGCAGCCCGGGACTAGCGGGCGAGCAGTACTTC. The chain carries TRBV7-6 and TRBJ2-7, with 12 bases matching TRBD2. Trimming took 5 bases from V and 6 from J; bases not matched to a gene: 2. The CDR3 is made up of 13 amino acids. The germline V gene encodes CDR1 SGHVS and CDR2 FNYEAQ.

This clonotype was seen a few times. This chain joins TRBV15 and TRBJ1-5; no reliable D call. V was clipped by 0 bases and J by 4 bases, with 10 bases between them. Germline lookup yields CDR1 LNHNV and CDR2 YYDKDF (reference sequence). This CDR3 is built from 15 residues. The CDR3 protein is CATSRDNRRNQPQHF. CDR3 coding DNA: TGTGCCACCAGCAGAGATAACCGCCGTAATCAGCCCCAGCATTTT.

This clonotype was picked up a small number of times. The V call is TRBV19, the J call TRBJ1-2, with D uncertain. Germline CDR1 LNHDA, CDR2 SQIVND (reference sequence). V gave up 3 bases and J gave up 4 bases, with 3 bases separating them. This CDR3 is 11 amino acids long. CDR3 residues: CASSMGYGYTF. DNA for the CDR3: TGTGCCAGTAGTATGGGCTATGGCTACACCTTC.

This clonotype was seen only a few times. The V and J genes are TRBV3-1 and TRBJ2-1, with D tentatively TRBD2 (6 bases). The CDR3 spans 15 residues. Looked up from germline, CDR1 is LGHDT and CDR2 is YNNKEL (reference sequence). V was trimmed by 1 base and J by 7 bases, leaving 14 bases between them. The DNA of the CDR3 is TGTGCCAGCAGCCAAGCCTACCCCGGGGGTAATGAGCAGTTCTTC. It codes for CASSQAYPGGNEQFF.

This clonotype was counted at least ten times. This sequence joins TRBV12-3 or TRBV12-4 and TRBJ1-1, with no clear D. The CDR3 loop spans 13 amino acids. Between the trimmed V and J ends, which lost 5 bases and 3 bases, there was a span of 10 bases. The CDR3 nucleotides read TGTGCCAGCAGTCCGACATCGTACACTGAAGCTTTCTTT. Translation gives CASSPTSYTEAFF.

Remarks on this clonotype: A much larger clone differs by one base, so this may be a read error. The chain recombines TRBV4-3 with TRBJ1-4, with D possibly TRBD1 on 6 matching bases. This CDR3 has 15 residues. The V gene's germline CDR1 is LGHNA and CDR2 YSLEER. CDR3 nucleotides: TGCGCCGGCAGCCGCTCCGGGACACGGAATGAAAAACTGTTTTTT. As protein: CAGSRSGTRNEKLFF.

This clonotype was counted between two and nine times. The chain employs TRBV19 and TRBJ2-7; 8 nucleotides align to TRBD2. This CDR3 spans 13 amino acids. Germline assignment: CDR1 LNHDA and CDR2 SQIVND (reference sequence). The junction had 13 bases not matched to a gene; V was cut back by 11 bases and J by 7 bases. Here the CDR3 DNA reads TGTGCCTCCTCGCCAGCGGGAGCTGGAGAGCAGTACTTC. Protein: CASSPAGAGEQYF.

This clonotype has a count of ten or more. A much larger clonotype is one base distant, so this may be a read error. The chain uses TRBV11-2 and TRBJ2-7, with D possibly being TRBD2 (6 bases). Germline V gives CDR1 SGHAT, CDR2 FQNNGV. CDR3 length: 14 amino acids. The CDR3 loop reads CAISFASGGYEQYF. The CDR3, as DNA: TGTGCCATCAGCTTTGCCTCCGGGGGCTACGAGCAGTACTTC.

This clonotype was detected only a few times. The rearrangement joins TRBV20-1 to TRBJ1-5, with D unclear. V dropped 0 bases and J dropped 0 bases, with 9 bases sitting between them. This CDR3 comprises 15 residues. The germline V gene encodes CDR1 DFQATT and CDR2 SNEGSKA (reference sequence). The CDR3 loop reads CSARDGPYSNQPQHF. The CDR3 DNA is TGCAGTGCTAGAGATGGGCCTTATAGCAATCAGCCCCAGCATTTT.

This clonotype was found many times. This rearrangement joins TRBV7-6 to TRBJ2-1, with 7 nucleotides matching TRBD1. With V trimmed by 5 bases and J by 7 bases, 14 bases remained unmatched. Germline values: CDR1 SGHVS, CDR2 FNYEAQ. There are 16 residues in the CDR3. In DNA form, the CDR3 reads TGTGCCAGCAGCCTAATGTCCGACAGGGTGAGGAATGAGCAGTTCTTC. This sequence encodes CASSLMSDRVRNEQFF.

This clonotype appeared many times. The chain joins TRBV6-1 to TRBJ1-2; D is undetermined. The CDR3 consists of 13 residues. V was trimmed by 6 bases and J by 0 bases, leaving 8 bases between them. Germline V gives CDR1 MNHNS, CDR2 SASEGT. DNA for the CDR3: TGTGCCAGCAGACCTGCTACTAACTATGGCTACACCTTC. Protein sequence: CASRPATNYGYTF.

The table lists this clonotype with many counts. The chain joins TRBV7-2 to TRBJ2-7; 7 positions agree with TRBD2. Germline loops: CDR1 SGHTA, CDR2 FQGNSA. J gave up 4 bases and V 5 bases, and 11 bases lay outside the gene matches. The CDR3 extends over 15 amino acids. DNA of the CDR3: TGTGCCAGCAGCCCATACGGGGGGTCGACTTACGAGCAGTACTTC. Encoded protein: CASSPYGGSTYEQYF.

The CDR3 nucleotides read TGTGCCAGCAAAGTTTTGGGGGGCGCGACGATTTATGGCTACACCTTC. Protein product: CASKVLGGATIYGYTF. The V and J genes are TRBV28 and TRBJ1-2; D is possibly TRBD1 (6 bases). V gave up 7 bases and J gave up 5 bases, with 23 bases separating them. The germline V gene encodes CDR1 MDHEN and CDR2 SYDVKM. This CDR3 region has 16 residues.

This clonotype was seen ten or more times. The chain has TRBV30 and TRBJ2-7; D unresolved. The CDR3 has 16 amino acids. The V and J ends lost 0 bases and 2 bases respectively, with 17 bases between them. Germline V gene lookup returns CDR1 GTSNPN and CDR2 SVGIG (reference sequence). For the CDR3, the DNA is TGTGCCTGGAGTGTACGTGGGATCGCGGTGACCTACGAGCAGTACTTC. As protein: CAWSVRGIAVTYEQYF.

A remark on this clonotype: This may arise from a read error, as a much more abundant clone is one base away. The chain employs TRBV6-2 or TRBV6-3 and TRBJ2-5, with TRBD2 matching over 9 bases. After removal of 8 bases from V and 4 bases from J, the junction contained 8 bases not matched to a gene. Germline V CDR1 and CDR2: MNHEY, SVGEGT. The CDR3 spans 14 residues. CDR3 sequence reads: CASRRGRVAETQYF. The CDR3 nucleotides read TGTGCCAGCCGCCGCGGGAGGGTCGCAGAGACCCAGTACTTC.